These 11 T cell receptor beta chains were all obtained from the same sample, sequenced in a study of preoperative IRX-2 immunotherapy in early breast cancer. The treatment was: preoperative locoregional IRX-2 cytokine immunotherapy. Profiled with immunoSEQ multiplex PCR; TCRdb holds only in-frame clones, not every one. The sample lists roughly 43,000 clones, about 95% occurring once. Sequencing was performed on tumor tissue, taken after IRX-2 immunotherapy. The receptors originated from a human donor with breast cancer.

The chain has TRBV7-2 and TRBJ2-7, with D uncertain. Looked up from germline, CDR1 is SGHTA and CDR2 is FQGNSA. This CDR3 contains 13 residues. Trimming stripped 5 bases from V and 4 bases from J, with 12 bases between. CDR3 protein: CASSTARPYEQYF. CDR3 nucleotide sequence: TGTGCCAGCAGCACCGCCCGGCCGTACGAGCAGTACTTC.

The chain combines TRBV6-6 with TRBJ2-1; D ambiguous. Germline loops: CDR1 MNHNY, CDR2 SVGAGI (reference sequence). The germline V and J ends were trimmed by 4 bases and 3 bases, with 10 bases remaining between them. CDR3 length equals 14 residues. CDR3 protein: CASSLISLYNEQFF. DNA of the CDR3: TGTGCCAGCAGTTTAATTTCCCTCTACAATGAGCAGTTCTTC.

The J gene is TRBJ1-4, the V gene TRBV5-6; D possibly corresponds to TRBD1 (5 bases). V was clipped by 4 bases and J by 8 bases, with 15 bases between them. Germline V gives CDR1 SGHDT, CDR2 YYEEEE. The length of the CDR3 is 14 residues. CDR3 nucleotides: TGTGCCAGCAGCGTGGCGGGGGTCGGAGAAAAACTGTTTTTT. Its protein product is CASSVAGVGEKLFF.

The chain carries TRBV19 and TRBJ1-1; possibly TRBD1 for D (5 bases). V lost 9 bases and J 3 bases, leaving 17 bases between the germline ends. Germline CDR1 LNHDA, CDR2 SQIVND (reference sequence). The CDR3 loop spans 14 amino acids. The CDR3 nucleotides read TGTGCCAGCAGAACGAGGGGAGAGGACACTGAAGCTTTCTTT. This gives the protein CASRTRGEDTEAFF.

The chain combines TRBV27 with TRBJ2-3; D unresolved. Trimming left V 4 bases short and J 2 bases short, with 4 bases between. The CDR3 is 12 amino acids. Germline V CDR1 and CDR2: MNHEY, SMNVEV (reference sequence). The CDR3 coding sequence is TGTGCCAGCAGTTCGGACACAGATACGCAGTATTTT. Its protein is CASSSDTDTQYF.

The chain carries TRBV19 and TRBJ2-2; D is possibly TRBD1 (5 bases). The V gene's germline CDR1 is LNHDA and CDR2 SQIVND (reference sequence). The CDR3 is 13 residues long. The V end lost 6 bases, the J end lost 2 bases, and 7 bases lay between the germline ends. The CDR3 region has the DNA TGTGCCAGTAGGGACACCAACACCGGGGAGCTGTTTTTT. Translated: CASRDTNTGELFF.

This chain links TRBV5-1 with TRBJ2-2; D unclear. Germline CDR1 and CDR2: SGHRS and YFSETQ. Trimming took off 4 bases at V and 5 bases at J, with 15 bases between the two ends. This CDR3 is built from 15 residues. This chain's CDR3 is CASSSTEVGTGELFF. CDR3 nucleotide sequence: TGCGCCAGCAGCAGCACAGAGGTTGGGACCGGGGAGCTGTTTTTT.

This clone was counted a single time. The rearrangement joins TRBV18 to TRBJ2-1; D unclear. Germline CDR1 KGHSH, CDR2 LQKENI. The CDR3 loop spans 12 amino acids. V was shortened by 3 bases and J by 7 bases, with 7 bases between the two germline ends. Written as DNA, the CDR3 is TGTGCCAGCTCACCCAGGCGGAATGAGCAGTTCTTC. It codes for CASSPRRNEQFF. The full variable domain, its missing parts supplied by reference TRBV18 and TRBJ2-1, is NAGVMQNPRHLVRRRGQEARLRCSPMKGHSHVYWYRQLPEEGLKFMVYLQKENIIDESGMPKERFSAEFPKEGPSILRIQQVVRGDSAAYFCASSPRRNEQFFGPGTRLTVL.

V is TRBV15 and J is TRBJ1-5, with D uncertain. CDR3 length: 15 amino acids. Germline CDR1 and CDR2: LNHNV and YYDKDF (reference sequence). V was cut by 1 base and J by 2 bases, with 9 bases left in between. CDR3 protein: CATSRGESRNQPQHF. The CDR3 DNA follows: TGTGCCACCAGCAGAGGAGAGTCTCGCAATCAGCCCCAGCATTTT.

This clone occurred once. CDR3 nucleotides: TGTGCCAGCAGCTTGGTATTCGCGGGAGGGCGTAATGAGCAGTTCTTC. Protein: CASSLVFAGGRNEQFF. V is TRBV5-6 and J is TRBJ2-1, with TRBD2 matching over 9 bases. V trimming: 0 bases; J trimming: 7 bases; junction bases outside the gene matches: 8. This CDR3 has 16 residues. The V gene's germline CDR1 is SGHDT and CDR2 YYEEEE.

V gene TRBV7-3 combines with J gene TRBJ2-7, with D perhaps given as TRBD1 or TRBD2 (5 bases each). The length of the CDR3 is 15 residues. V lost 5 bases and J 3 bases, leaving 17 bases between the germline ends. Germline assignment: CDR1 SGHTA and CDR2 FQGTGA. CDR3 in DNA: TGTGCCAGCAGCAAGGGAGTGGGGGAAAACTACGAGCAGTACTTC. Its protein is CASSKGVGENYEQYF.